Shown below are 25 T cell receptor beta chains from a single sample sequenced in a study of T-cell reconstitution after alpha-beta-depleted transplantation in children. The library targeted TCRbeta and was prepared with unique molecular identifiers. Using its own MiXCR run on the PCR reads, TCRdb lists one record per CDR3 protein. The table lists more than 75,000 distinct CDR3 sequences, more than 20% of them singletons. The specimen comprised PBMCs, sampled before TCRalphabeta/CD19-depleted stem cell transplant. These receptors were taken from a boy aged 2 to 9 with acute lymphoblastic leukemia, due to receive a stem cell transplant.

This clonotype came up a few times. The chain couples TRBV12-3 or TRBV12-4 to TRBJ2-3; 8 positions match TRBD2. V lost 6 bases, J lost 7 bases, and 12 bases stayed unmatched. This CDR3 is built from 15 residues. CDR3 protein: CASRQRAGGANTQYF. CDR3 DNA: TGTGCCAGCAGGCAGAGGGCGGGGGGCGCGAATACGCAGTATTTT.

On this clonotype: An end of the junction differs from the germline gene, which may be a read error. The chain uses TRBV20-1 and TRBJ2-1; a possible D gene is TRBD2 (6 bases). The germline CDR1 and CDR2 sequences are DFQATT and SNEGSKA (reference sequence). The CDR3 is 15 amino acids. The DNA for the CDR3 is TGCAGTGCTAAGACTTTAGCGGAGGGTTCGGATGAGCAGTCCTTC. Translated, it gives CSAKTLAEGSDEQSF.

This clonotype qualifies as medium-sized. The chain joins TRBV7-9 to TRBJ2-7, with no clear D. The CDR3 length is 14 residues. Trimming pared 5 bases from V and 6 bases from J, leaving 17 bases between. Germline-derived CDR1 and CDR2 are SEHNR and FQNEAQ (reference sequence). The CDR3 DNA reads as TGTGCCAGCAGCCCGTATTTGGGGTCGGTCGAGCAGTACTTC. Protein product: CASSPYLGSVEQYF.

The chain links TRBV20-1 to TRBJ1-2, with D unresolved. The germline gives CDR1 DFQATT, CDR2 SNEGSKA (reference sequence). The CDR3 contains 14 residues. The ends were cut back, 0 bases at V and 2 bases at J, with 10 bases in the middle. CDR3 region: CSARDLSENYGYTF. In DNA form, the CDR3 reads TGCAGTGCTAGAGATCTATCAGAGAACTATGGCTACACCTTC.

This chain links TRBV27 with TRBJ2-1; 8 positions match TRBD1. Germline CDR1 and CDR2: MNHEY and SMNVEV (reference sequence). The CDR3 length is 13 residues. V lost 7 bases and J lost 6; bases outside the gene matches: 5. The CDR3 DNA follows: TGTGCCAGCACAAGACAGGGGAGCAATGAGCAGTTCTTC. Its translation is CASTRQGSNEQFF.

This clonotype was seen only a few times. The chain couples TRBV11-2 to TRBJ2-4; 12 bases are shared with TRBD1. The CDR3 length is 19 residues. J gave up 0 bases and V 5 bases, and 11 bases lay outside the gene matches. The germline CDR1 and CDR2 sequences are SGHAT and FQNNGV. CDR3 sequence: CASSGPGQGASGAKNIQYF. CDR3 DNA: TGTGCCAGCAGCGGTCCGGGACAGGGGGCTTCTGGAGCCAAAAACATTCAGTACTTC.

This clonotype was seen repeatedly, ten times or more. The J gene is TRBJ2-3, the V gene TRBV7-2; D unresolved. This CDR3 spans 16 amino acids. V was cut by 2 bases and J by 2 bases, with 14 bases left in between. The germline CDR1 and CDR2 sequences are SGHTA and FQGNSA. The CDR3 here is CASSLIAGRATDTQYF. CDR3 sequence (DNA): TGTGCCAGCAGCTTAATAGCCGGACGGGCCACAGATACGCAGTATTTT.

This clonotype was seen many times. The chain recombines TRBV3-1 with TRBJ2-7; the match to TRBD1 covers 7 bases. The CDR3 extends over 16 amino acids. Germline V gives CDR1 LGHDT, CDR2 YNNKEL (reference sequence). V was clipped by 0 bases and J by 5 bases; unmatched bases: 10. This CDR3 reads CASSQEEAGGVDEQYF. CDR3 in DNA: TGTGCCAGCAGCCAAGAAGAGGCAGGGGGAGTAGACGAGCAGTACTTC.

The gene calls are TRBV12-3 or TRBV12-4 and TRBJ1-1, with 7 bases aligning to TRBD1. This CDR3 contains 13 residues. The J segment lost 5 bases and the V segment lost 7 bases, leaving 7 bases of the junction unmatched. The DNA for the CDR3 is TGTGCCAGCACGACAGGGCGGATGACTGAAGCTTTCTTT. Its protein is CASTTGRMTEAFF.

This clonotype was seen a few times. CDR3 coding DNA: TGTGCCAGCAGTTTCACCGGGCCTCAGCATTTT. The encoded protein is CASSFTGPQHF. The chain joins TRBV12-3 or TRBV12-4 to TRBJ1-5; D is uncertain. V gave up 3 bases and J gave up 13 bases, with 10 bases separating them. This CDR3 is built from 11 residues.

This clonotype was observed a few times. The V call is TRBV20-1, the J call TRBJ2-7; possible D gene TRBD2, 5 bases. CDR1 and CDR2 (germline): DFQATT, SNEGSKA (reference sequence). The V end was cut by 3 bases, the J end by 4 bases, with 19 bases between. CDR3 length: 15 residues. The CDR3 nucleotides are TGCAGTGCTAGTCCCGAGGGTGCCTCTTCTTACGAGCAGTACTTC. It yields the protein CSASPEGASSYEQYF.

The V call is TRBV27, the J call TRBJ2-5; 9 nucleotides match TRBD1. The germline gives CDR1 MNHEY, CDR2 SMNVEV (reference sequence). Losses at the gene ends were 6 bases for V and 7 bases for J; bases not matched to a gene: 9. CDR3 length: 14 amino acids. In DNA form, the CDR3 reads TGTGCCAGCAGGGGTGGGACAGGGCGGACGACCCAGTACTTC. It yields the protein CASRGGTGRTTQYF.

The V gene is TRBV12-3 or TRBV12-4, the J gene TRBJ2-3, with 12 positions matching TRBD2. The CDR3 is made up of 15 amino acids. V gave up 5 bases and J gave up 7 bases; unmatched junction bases: 7. CDR3 loop: CASSISTSGRNTQYF. As DNA, the CDR3 is TGTGCCAGCAGTATATCGACTAGCGGGAGAAATACGCAGTATTTT.

This chain connects TRBV7-2 to TRBJ2-1, with D unclear. The V gene's germline CDR1 is SGHTA and CDR2 FQGNSA. This CDR3 has 14 amino acids. V lost 5 bases to trimming and J lost 7 bases, with 15 bases between them. The CDR3 DNA reads TGTGCCAGCAGCCCTAGGTTCCTCTCGAATGAGCAGTTCTTC. Its protein product is CASSPRFLSNEQFF.

Many counts were recorded for this clonotype. The chain is built from TRBV5-1 and TRBJ2-3, with D tentatively TRBD2 (6 bases). This CDR3 comprises 15 residues. V dropped 0 bases and J dropped 6 bases, with 14 bases sitting between them. CDR1 is SGHRS and CDR2 is YFSETQ in the germline V gene. CDR3 DNA: TGCGCCAGCAGCTTGGTCGGTAGCGGAGGTGATACGCAGTATTTT. This gives the protein CASSLVGSGGDTQYF.

This clonotype was seen only once. V gene TRBV5-1 combines with J gene TRBJ1-6; D is unresolved. The germline V gene has CDR1 SGHRS and CDR2 YFSETQ. Trimming took 2 bases from V and 16 from J, leaving 13 bases between them. CDR3 size: 12 residues. CDR3 coding DNA: TGCGCCAGCAGCTTCGAAGGGAGGCTTCTCCACTTT. Protein: CASSFEGRLLHF.

This clonotype was detected only a few times. V usage is TRBV3-1 and J usage is TRBJ2-1, with a tentative D call TRBD2 (5 bases). CDR1 is LGHDT and CDR2 is YNNKEL in the germline V gene (reference sequence). The CDR3 extends over 12 amino acids. Trimming shortened V by 6 bases and J by 15 bases, and 18 bases separated the two germline ends. CDR3 protein: CASSLKAELLFF. The CDR3 DNA follows: TGTGCCAGCAGTTTAAAAGCGGAGTTACTGTTCTTC.

The chain is built from TRBV9 and TRBJ1-2; D is undetermined. This CDR3 has 11 amino acids. V was pared by 4 bases and J by 8 bases, with 9 bases between. Germline V gives CDR1 SGDLS, CDR2 YYNGEE. Here the CDR3 DNA reads TGTGCCAGCAGCTCCCTTATCGGCTACACCTTC. This codes for CASSSLIGYTF.

A few counts support this clonotype. This chain uses TRBV30 with TRBJ1-1, with D hard to call. Germline values: CDR1 GTSNPN, CDR2 SVGIG (reference sequence). With 0 bases removed from V and 5 bases from J, the gap between germline ends came to 4 bases. CDR3 length: 11 amino acids. The CDR3 reads CAWSVQTEAFF. CDR3 bases: TGTGCCTGGAGTGTCCAAACTGAAGCTTTCTTT.

The chain uses TRBV20-1 and TRBJ2-5, with D maybe TRBD2 (6 bases). This CDR3 contains 13 residues. V lost 4 bases, J lost 0 bases, and 9 bases lay in between. Germline V gene sequence: CDR1 DFQATT, CDR2 SNEGSKA (reference sequence). The CDR3 sequence: CSATDYNQETQYF. The CDR3 DNA reads TGCAGTGCTACGGACTATAACCAAGAGACCCAGTACTTC.

This clonotype was recorded a few times. This chain connects TRBV9 to TRBJ1-5, with 11 positions matching TRBD1. Trimming at V came to 3 bases and at J to 6 bases, leaving 2 bases not matched to a gene. This CDR3 has 14 residues. Germline V lookup: CDR1 SGDLS, CDR2 YYNGEE. The CDR3 DNA reads TGTGCCAGCAGCGGGACAGGGGGCGTTCAGCCCCAGCATTTT. Amino acids: CASSGTGGVQPQHF.

The rearrangement uses TRBV20-1 and TRBJ2-7, with a possible D match to TRBD1 (6 bases). Germline CDR1 DFQATT, CDR2 SNEGSKA (reference sequence). Trimming removed 4 bases from V and 0 bases from J, with 16 bases in between. CDR3 size: 15 residues. The CDR3 nucleotides are TGCAGTGCTATAGCGCCGACAGGCCGCTCCTACGAGCAGTACTTC. This codes for CSAIAPTGRSYEQYF.

This sequence joins TRBV5-1 and TRBJ2-7, with D possibly matching TRBD2 (6 bases). This CDR3 region has 15 residues. Germline-derived CDR1 and CDR2 are SGHRS and YFSETQ. Trimming left V 6 bases short and J 1 base short, with 17 bases between. The CDR3 DNA follows: TGCGCCAGCATTCCCAGCGGAGGGAATTCCTACGAGCAGTACTTC. It codes for CASIPSGGNSYEQYF.

The chain has TRBV7-9 and TRBJ2-1; TRBD2 matches at 13 bases. J lost 8 bases, V lost 8 bases, and 12 bases had no gene match. Germline lookup yields CDR1 SEHNR and CDR2 FQNEAQ (reference sequence). The CDR3 has 16 amino acids. As DNA, the CDR3 is TGTGCCAGCCAACTCGATGGACTAGCGGGAGACGATGAGCAGTTCTTC. Amino acids: CASQLDGLAGDDEQFF.

In its sample, this clonotype was seen a few times. This rearrangement joins TRBV5-1 to TRBJ2-3, with D unclear. The CDR3 has 13 residues. Trimming took 0 bases from V and 4 from J, leaving 6 bases between them. Germline lookup yields CDR1 SGHRS and CDR2 YFSETQ. The CDR3 coding sequence is TGCGCCAGCAGCTTGGGGGCAGCAGATACGCAGTATTTT. Translation gives CASSLGAADTQYF.